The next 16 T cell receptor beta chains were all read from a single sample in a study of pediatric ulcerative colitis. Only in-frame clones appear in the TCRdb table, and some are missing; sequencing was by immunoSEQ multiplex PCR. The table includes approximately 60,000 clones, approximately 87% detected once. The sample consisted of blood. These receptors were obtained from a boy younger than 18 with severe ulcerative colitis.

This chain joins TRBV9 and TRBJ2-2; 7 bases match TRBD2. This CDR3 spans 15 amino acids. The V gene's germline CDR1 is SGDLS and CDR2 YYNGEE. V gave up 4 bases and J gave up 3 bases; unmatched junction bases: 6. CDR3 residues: CASSLTSLDTGELFF. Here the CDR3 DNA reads TGTGCCAGCAGCCTGACTAGCTTAGACACCGGGGAGCTGTTTTTT.

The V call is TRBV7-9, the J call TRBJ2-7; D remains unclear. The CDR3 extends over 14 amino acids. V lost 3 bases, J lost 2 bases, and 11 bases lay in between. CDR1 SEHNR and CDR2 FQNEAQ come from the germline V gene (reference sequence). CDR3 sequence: CASSLSYATYEQYF. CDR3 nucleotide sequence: TGTGCCAGCAGCTTGAGCTATGCCACCTACGAGCAGTACTTC. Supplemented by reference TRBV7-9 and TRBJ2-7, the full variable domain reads DTGVSQNPRHKITKRGQNVTFRCDPISEHNRLYWYRQTLGQGPEFLTYFQNEAQLEKSRLLSDRFSAERPKGSFSTLEIQRTEQGDSAMYLCASSLSYATYEQYFGPGTRLTVT.

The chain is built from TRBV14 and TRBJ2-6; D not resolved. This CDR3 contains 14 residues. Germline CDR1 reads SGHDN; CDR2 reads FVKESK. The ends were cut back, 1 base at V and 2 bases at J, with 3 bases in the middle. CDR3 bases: TGTGCCAGCAGCCAAGGGACTGGGGCCAACGTCCTGACTTTC. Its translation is CASSQGTGANVLTF.

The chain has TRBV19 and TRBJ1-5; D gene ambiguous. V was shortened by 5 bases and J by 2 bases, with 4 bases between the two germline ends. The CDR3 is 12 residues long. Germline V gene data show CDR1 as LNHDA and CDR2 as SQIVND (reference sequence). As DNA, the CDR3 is TGTGCCAGTAGTTGGGGCAATCAGCCCCAGCATTTT. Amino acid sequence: CASSWGNQPQHF. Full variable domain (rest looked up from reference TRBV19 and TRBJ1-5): DGGITQSPKYLFRKEGQNVTLSCEQNLNHDAMYWYRQDPGQGLRLIYYSQIVNDFQKGDIAEGYSVSREKKESFPLTVTSAQKNPTAFYLCASSWGNQPQHFGDGTRLSIL.

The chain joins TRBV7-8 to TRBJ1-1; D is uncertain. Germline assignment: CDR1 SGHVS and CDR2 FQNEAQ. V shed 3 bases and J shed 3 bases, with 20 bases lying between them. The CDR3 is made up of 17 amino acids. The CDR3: CASSFGTAEAWDTEAFF. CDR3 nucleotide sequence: TGTGCCAGCAGCTTCGGTACGGCCGAGGCGTGGGACACTGAAGCTTTCTTT.

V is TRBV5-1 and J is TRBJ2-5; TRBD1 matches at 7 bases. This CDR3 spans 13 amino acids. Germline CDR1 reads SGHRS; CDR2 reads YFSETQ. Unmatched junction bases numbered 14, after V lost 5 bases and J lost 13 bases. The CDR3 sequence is CASRWDSWEPGYF. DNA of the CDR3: TGCGCCAGCAGGTGGGACAGCTGGGAACCGGGGTACTTC. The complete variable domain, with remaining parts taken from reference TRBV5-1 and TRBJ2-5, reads KAGVTQTPRYLIKTRGQQVTLSCSPISGHRSVSWYQQTPGQGLQFLFEYFSETQRNKGNFPGRFSGRQFSNSRSEMNVSTLELGDSALYLCASRWDSWEPGYFGPGTRLLVL.

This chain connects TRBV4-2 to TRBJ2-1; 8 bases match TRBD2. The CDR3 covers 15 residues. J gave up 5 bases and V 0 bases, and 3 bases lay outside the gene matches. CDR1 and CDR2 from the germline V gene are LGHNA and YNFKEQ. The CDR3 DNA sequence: TGTGCCAGCAGCCAAGAACTAGCGGACCACAATGAGCAGTTCTTC. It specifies CASSQELADHNEQFF.

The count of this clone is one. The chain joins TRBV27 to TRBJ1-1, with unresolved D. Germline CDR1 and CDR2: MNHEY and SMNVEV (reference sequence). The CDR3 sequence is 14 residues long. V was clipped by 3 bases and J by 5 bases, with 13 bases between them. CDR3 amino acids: CASSFEGAWTEAFF. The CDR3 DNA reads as TGTGCCAGCAGTTTTGAGGGCGCATGGACTGAAGCTTTCTTT.

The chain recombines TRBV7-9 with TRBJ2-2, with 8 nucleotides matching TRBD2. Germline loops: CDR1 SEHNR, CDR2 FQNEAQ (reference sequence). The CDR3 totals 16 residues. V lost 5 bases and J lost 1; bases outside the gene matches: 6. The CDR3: CASSRAGDRNTGELFF. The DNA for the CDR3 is TGTGCCAGCAGCCGAGCGGGAGACCGGAACACCGGGGAGCTGTTTTTT.

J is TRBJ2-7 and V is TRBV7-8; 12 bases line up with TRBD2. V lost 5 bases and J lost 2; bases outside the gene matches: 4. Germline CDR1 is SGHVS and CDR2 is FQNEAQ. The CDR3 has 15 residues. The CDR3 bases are TGTGCCAGCAGCCGGACTAGCGGGACTACCTACGAGCAGTACTTC. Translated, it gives CASSRTSGTTYEQYF.

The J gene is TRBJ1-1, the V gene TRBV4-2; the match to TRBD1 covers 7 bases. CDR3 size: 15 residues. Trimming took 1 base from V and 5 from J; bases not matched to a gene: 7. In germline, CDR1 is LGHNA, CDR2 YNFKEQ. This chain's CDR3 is CASSQVSGGSTEAFF. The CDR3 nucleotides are TGTGCCAGCAGCCAAGTGTCAGGGGGTTCTACTGAAGCTTTCTTT.

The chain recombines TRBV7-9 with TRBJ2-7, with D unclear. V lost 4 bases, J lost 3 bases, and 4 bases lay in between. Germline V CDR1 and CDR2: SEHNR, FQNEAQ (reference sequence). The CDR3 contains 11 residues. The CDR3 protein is CASSSIYEQYF. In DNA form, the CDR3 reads TGTGCCAGCAGCTCGATCTACGAGCAGTACTTC.

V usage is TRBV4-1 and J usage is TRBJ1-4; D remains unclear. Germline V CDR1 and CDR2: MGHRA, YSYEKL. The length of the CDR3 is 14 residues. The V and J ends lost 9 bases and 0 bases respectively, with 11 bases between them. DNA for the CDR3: TGCGCCAGTGGGGTTACCTCAACTAATGAAAAACTGTTTTTT. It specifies CASGVTSTNEKLFF.

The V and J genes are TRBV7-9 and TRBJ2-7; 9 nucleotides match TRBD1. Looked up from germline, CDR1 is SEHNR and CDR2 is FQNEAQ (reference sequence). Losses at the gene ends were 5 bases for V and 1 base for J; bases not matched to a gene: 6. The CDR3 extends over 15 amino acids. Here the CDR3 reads CASSPGQGLSYEQYF. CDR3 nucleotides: TGTGCCAGCAGCCCGGGACAGGGCCTATCCTACGAGCAGTACTTC.

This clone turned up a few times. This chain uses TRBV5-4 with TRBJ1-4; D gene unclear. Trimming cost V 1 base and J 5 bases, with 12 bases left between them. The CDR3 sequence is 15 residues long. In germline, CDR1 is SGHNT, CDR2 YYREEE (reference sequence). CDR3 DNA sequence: TGTGCCAGCAGCTTGAGTCGCCAGCCAAATGAAAAACTGTTTTTT. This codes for CASSLSRQPNEKLFF.

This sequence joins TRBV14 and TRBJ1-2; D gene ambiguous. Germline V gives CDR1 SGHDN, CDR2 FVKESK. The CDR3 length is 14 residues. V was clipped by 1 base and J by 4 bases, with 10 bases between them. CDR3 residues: CASSQGVALYGYTF. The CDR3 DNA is TGTGCCAGCAGCCAAGGGGTTGCCCTCTATGGCTACACCTTC.